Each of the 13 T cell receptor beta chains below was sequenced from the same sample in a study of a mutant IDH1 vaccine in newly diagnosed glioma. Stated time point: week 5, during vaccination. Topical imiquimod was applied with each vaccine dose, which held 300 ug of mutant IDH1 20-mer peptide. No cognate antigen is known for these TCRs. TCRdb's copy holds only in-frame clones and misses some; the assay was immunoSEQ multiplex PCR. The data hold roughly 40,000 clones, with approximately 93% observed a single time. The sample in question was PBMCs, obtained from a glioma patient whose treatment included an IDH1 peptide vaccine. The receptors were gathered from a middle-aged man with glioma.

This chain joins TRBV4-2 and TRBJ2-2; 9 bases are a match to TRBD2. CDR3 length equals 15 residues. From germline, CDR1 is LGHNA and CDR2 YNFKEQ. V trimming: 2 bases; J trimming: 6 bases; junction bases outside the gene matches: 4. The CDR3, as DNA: TGTGCCAGCAGCCAACTAGCGGGAAGGGCCGGGGAGCTGTTTTTT. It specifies CASSQLAGRAGELFF.

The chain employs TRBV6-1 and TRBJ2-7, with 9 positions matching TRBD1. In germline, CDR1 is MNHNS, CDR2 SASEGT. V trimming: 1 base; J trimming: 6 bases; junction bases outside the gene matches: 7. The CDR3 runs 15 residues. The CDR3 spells CASSEGGTGKVEQYF. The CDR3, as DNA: TGTGCCAGCAGTGAAGGGGGGACAGGGAAGGTCGAGCAGTACTTC.

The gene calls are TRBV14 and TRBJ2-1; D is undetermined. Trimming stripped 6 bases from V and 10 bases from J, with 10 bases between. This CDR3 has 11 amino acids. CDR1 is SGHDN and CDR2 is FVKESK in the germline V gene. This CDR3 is CASRVGPEQFF. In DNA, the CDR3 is TGTGCCAGCAGAGTCGGACCCGAGCAGTTCTTC.

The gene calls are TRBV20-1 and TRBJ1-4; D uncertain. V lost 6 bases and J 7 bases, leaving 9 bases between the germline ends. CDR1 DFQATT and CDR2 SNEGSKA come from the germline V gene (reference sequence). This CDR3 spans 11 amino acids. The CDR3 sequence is CSAPSSEKLFF. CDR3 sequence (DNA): TGCAGTGCCCCTTCGTCTGAAAAACTGTTTTTT.

CDR3 amino acids: CASRKVGSGSRAGELFF. The CDR3 DNA follows: TGTGCCAGCCGTAAGGTGGGAAGCGGGAGTCGAGCCGGGGAGCTGTTTTTT. The rearrangement links TRBV5-6 to TRBJ2-2; TRBD2 matches 8 bases. The CDR3 has 17 residues. The germline V gene has CDR1 SGHDT and CDR2 YYEEEE. V lost 7 bases to trimming and J lost 6 bases; unmatched junction nucleotides: 17.

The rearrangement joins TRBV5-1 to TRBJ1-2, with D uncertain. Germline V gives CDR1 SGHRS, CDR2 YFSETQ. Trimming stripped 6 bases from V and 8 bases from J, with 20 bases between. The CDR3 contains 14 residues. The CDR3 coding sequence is TGCGCCAGCACCCTCGGCCAGGCTCAACGCGGCTACACCTTC. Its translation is CASTLGQAQRGYTF.

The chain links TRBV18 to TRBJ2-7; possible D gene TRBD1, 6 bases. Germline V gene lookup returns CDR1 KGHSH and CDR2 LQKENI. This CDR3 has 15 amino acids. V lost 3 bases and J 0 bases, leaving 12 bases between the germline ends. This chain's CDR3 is CASSPSGVSSYEQYF. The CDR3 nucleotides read TGTGCCAGCTCACCCTCAGGGGTCAGCTCCTACGAGCAGTACTTC.

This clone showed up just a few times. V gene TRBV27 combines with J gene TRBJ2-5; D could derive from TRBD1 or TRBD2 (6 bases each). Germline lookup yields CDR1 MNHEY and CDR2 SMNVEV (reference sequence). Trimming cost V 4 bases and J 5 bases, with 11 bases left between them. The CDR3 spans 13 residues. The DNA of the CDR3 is TGTGCCAGCAGTTCCCTAGGGGGGGAGACCCAGTACTTC. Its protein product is CASSSLGGETQYF.

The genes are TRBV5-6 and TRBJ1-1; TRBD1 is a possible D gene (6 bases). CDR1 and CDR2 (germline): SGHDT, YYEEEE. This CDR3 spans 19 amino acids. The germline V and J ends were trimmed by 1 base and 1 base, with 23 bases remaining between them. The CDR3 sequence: CASSLYGLLSGAGNTEAFF. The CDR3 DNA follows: TGTGCCAGCAGCTTGTACGGTTTATTATCGGGGGCTGGGAACACTGAAGCTTTCTTT.

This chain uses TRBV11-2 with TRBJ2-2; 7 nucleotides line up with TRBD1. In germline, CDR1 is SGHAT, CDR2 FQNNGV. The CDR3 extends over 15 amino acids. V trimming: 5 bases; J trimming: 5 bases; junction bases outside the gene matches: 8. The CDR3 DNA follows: TGTGCCAGCAGCCCCGACAGGGTGCGAACCGGGGAGCTGTTTTTT. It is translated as CASSPDRVRTGELFF.

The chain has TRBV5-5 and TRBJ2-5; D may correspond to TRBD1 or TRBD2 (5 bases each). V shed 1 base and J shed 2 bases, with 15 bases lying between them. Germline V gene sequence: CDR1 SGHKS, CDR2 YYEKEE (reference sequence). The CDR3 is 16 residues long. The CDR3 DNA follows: TGTGCCAGCAGCTTGAGCTTTGGGACGAATCAAGAGACCCAGTACTTC. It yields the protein CASSLSFGTNQETQYF.

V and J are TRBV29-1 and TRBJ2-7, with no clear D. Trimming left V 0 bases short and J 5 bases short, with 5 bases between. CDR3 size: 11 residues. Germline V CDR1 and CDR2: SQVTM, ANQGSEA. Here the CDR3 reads CSVEDLHEQYF. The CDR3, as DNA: TGCAGCGTTGAAGATCTTCACGAGCAGTACTTC.

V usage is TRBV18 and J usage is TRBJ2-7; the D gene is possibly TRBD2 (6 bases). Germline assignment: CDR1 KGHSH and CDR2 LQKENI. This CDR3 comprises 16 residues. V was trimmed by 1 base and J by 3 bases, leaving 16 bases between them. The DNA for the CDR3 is TGTGCCAGCTCACCACGAACAGGAGGGGCCAACTACGAGCAGTACTTC. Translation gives CASSPRTGGANYEQYF.